This T cell receptor beta chain stems from a study of neurological immune-mediated disorders. This clonotype has ten or more counts. V lost 1 base, J lost 5 bases, and 14 bases lay in between. Per germline, CDR1 LGHDT and CDR2 YNNKEL (reference sequence). The CDR3 is 15 residues long. The study drew its healthy controls from blood bank volunteers in Maryland, USA. The cell input for sorted libraries was about 960,000, and those cells were CD4+ or CD8+ T cells. One entry per CDR3 protein results from TCRdb running MiXCR on the 5' RACE reads. This table has over 40,000 distinct CDR3 sequences, 6% to 7% appearing once.

This TCR came from a woman in her thirties or forties in good health. The rearrangement joins TRBV3-1 to TRBJ2-5; TRBD2 is a possible D gene (6 bases). What was sequenced was CD4+ T cells from blood. The CDR3 sequence is CASSQGGMGGETQYF. The CDR3 coding sequence is TGTGCCAGCAGCCAAGGCGGAATGGGAGGCGAGACCCAGTACTTC.